The clone carrying this TCR beta chain was observed a few times. What it recognizes is unknown. Regarding time point: pre-sensitization, week 0. Treatment indicated: therapeutic diphenylcyclopropenone sensitization with weekly scalp DPC. Prior to application of each patch test, blood was drawn. Separate cDNA molecules received unique molecular identifiers, which the library attached to them. Each CDR3 protein gets one entry after TCRdb re-called the RACE reads with MiXCR. The sample includes about 40,000 distinct CDR3 sequences, about 10% of them seen just once. This sample is drawn from a study of human T cells and chemical hapten exposure. Notes on the study in general: Alopecia in the donors means their immune response may deviate from healthy people's.

CDR3 length equals 16 residues. Per the germline V gene, CDR1 is LGHDT and CDR2 is YNNKEL (reference sequence). V lost 4 bases and J lost 0; bases outside the gene matches: 9. Source: whole blood, taken in connection with sensitization to the hapten diphenylcyclopropenone (DPC). J is TRBJ2-7 and V is TRBV3-1; 7 bases match TRBD1. The clonotype was recovered from a man in his thirties or forties with alopecia areata. Some clones in this sample may be carry-over from other donors' samples. CDR3 loop: CASSPQGQTNSYEQYF. CDR3 nucleotides: TGTGCCAGCAGCCCACAGGGACAGACCAACTCCTACGAGCAGTACTTC.